This T cell receptor beta chain appears in the sequencing data of a study of blood T cells in healthy people across ages. Each donor supplied 8 to 10 milliliters of peripheral blood. Then a second PCR, running roughly 7 to 11 cycles, was carried out with a sample-barcoded 5' primer and a J-beta primer mix. Each CDR3 protein is one row after TCRdb ran MiXCR on the 5' RACE reads. There are approximately 940,000 distinct CDR3 sequences in the sample; roughly 43% occur only once, and 13% lies in the top ten. Study-level findings and limits: Bulk PBMC profiling left naive and antigen-experienced comparisons inconclusive. Naive T cell percentage showed a strong correlation with the diversity of TCR beta. Diversity estimates drawn from one million T cells were deemed underestimates.

This clonotype was seen more than once but under ten times. Its antigen remains unknown. V lost 6 bases and J lost 2, with 18 bases in between. CDR1 is SQVTM and CDR2 is ANQGSEA in the germline V gene. The CDR3 loop spans 15 amino acids. Specimen: blood. V is TRBV29-1 and J is TRBJ2-3; TRBD1 might be the D (6 bases). The source is a young man in good health. The DNA of the CDR3 is TGCAGCGTGGGTAATACAGGGTCAGACACAGATACGCAGTATTTT. Protein sequence: CSVGNTGSDTDTQYF.